These 28 T cell receptor beta chains originate from one sample sequenced in a study of blood T cells in healthy people across ages. Sample-barcoded 5' priming and a J-beta primer mix drove a second PCR of about 7 to 11 cycles. TCRdb fed the 5' RACE reads into MiXCR, producing one record per CDR3 protein. The table includes around 1.5 million distinct CDR3 sequences, about 31% detected once. The specimen was blood. The receptor source for this set is a woman younger than 45 in good health.

The genes are TRBV20-1 and TRBJ2-1; D remains ambiguous. The V end lost 3 bases, the J end lost 2 bases, and 11 bases lay between the germline ends. Per the germline V gene, CDR1 is DFQATT and CDR2 is SNEGSKA (reference sequence). This CDR3 region has 14 residues. The CDR3 coding sequence is TGCAGTGCTAGCCAAGGACCAACCTACAATGAGCAGTTCTTC. Translated, it gives CSASQGPTYNEQFF.

The chain is built from TRBV7-9 and TRBJ1-2; TRBD1 aligns across 7 bases. The CDR3 extends over 15 amino acids. Trimming at V came to 6 bases and at J to 2 bases, leaving 9 bases not matched to a gene. In germline, CDR1 is SEHNR, CDR2 FQNEAQ (reference sequence). The CDR3 loop reads CASRVTRQGNYGYTF. CDR3 in DNA: TGTGCCAGCAGAGTTACTAGACAGGGAAACTATGGCTACACCTTC.

The chain joins TRBV20-1 to TRBJ2-2, with TRBD2 identical over 7 bases. Germline assignment: CDR1 DFQATT and CDR2 SNEGSKA (reference sequence). Unmatched junction bases numbered 10, after V lost 6 bases and J lost 3 bases. This CDR3 spans 15 amino acids. The CDR3, as DNA: TGCAGTGCCCCCCCGGGCGGGGGTTACACCGGGGAGCTGTTTTTT. It yields the protein CSAPPGGGYTGELFF.

The chain has TRBV5-4 and TRBJ2-4, with TRBD2 as a possible D gene (6 bases). The J call may be incorrect, as the DNA end agrees better with TRBJ2-7. CDR1 SGHNT and CDR2 YYREEE come from the germline V gene (reference sequence). The CDR3 is made up of 14 amino acids. The CDR3 loop reads CASSRERPDHEQYF. The CDR3 DNA follows: TGTGCCAGCAGCCGGGAGAGGCCGGACCACGAGCAGTACTTC.

The rearrangement uses TRBV27 and TRBJ2-7; D is unresolved. Between the trimmed V and J ends, which lost 2 bases and 1 base, there was a span of 9 bases. The CDR3 runs to 14 residues. Looked up from germline, CDR1 is MNHEY and CDR2 is SMNVEV (reference sequence). Here the CDR3 DNA reads TGTGCCAGCAGTTTAGTCATGCGGTCCTACGAGCAGTACTTC. Translating gives CASSLVMRSYEQYF.

The V call is TRBV11-2, the J call TRBJ2-5, with a tentative D call TRBD1 (6 bases). The CDR3 consists of 14 residues. V was clipped by 8 bases and J by 5 bases, with 18 bases between them. The germline V gene encodes CDR1 SGHAT and CDR2 FQNNGV. The chain's CDR3 is CASQKASRGETQYF. As DNA, the CDR3 is TGTGCCAGCCAAAAAGCTTCAAGGGGGGAGACCCAGTACTTC.

V and J are TRBV6-1 and TRBJ1-2; tentative D call: TRBD1 (6 bases). V lost 7 bases, J lost 4 bases, and 13 bases lay in between. Germline loops: CDR1 MNHNS, CDR2 SASEGT. The CDR3 has 13 amino acids. The CDR3 sequence is CASIAGGFYGYTF. DNA of the CDR3: TGTGCCAGCATCGCGGGGGGCTTCTATGGCTACACCTTC.

J is TRBJ2-4 and V is TRBV25-1; D assignment may be TRBD1 or TRBD2 (5 bases each). The J call is uncertain, as TRBJ2-7 better fits the DNA end. This CDR3 region has 15 residues. The germline CDR1 and CDR2 sequences are MGHDK and SYGVNS. This CDR3 is CASSWASGQAYEQYF. The DNA of the CDR3 is TGTGCCAGCAGTTGGGCCTCGGGGCAGGCCTACGAGCAGTACTTC.

V usage is TRBV7-8 and J usage is TRBJ2-7; the match to TRBD1 covers 8 bases. The trim removed 8 bases at V and 1 base at J, leaving 13 bases unmatched. Germline values: CDR1 SGHVS, CDR2 FQNEAQ. The CDR3 runs to 16 residues. The CDR3 here is CASGLQWQGASYEQYF. CDR3 nucleotides: TGTGCCAGCGGCCTCCAGTGGCAGGGGGCATCCTACGAGCAGTACTTC.

The chain has TRBV13 and TRBJ2-5; D call uncertain. CDR1 is PRHDT, CDR2 FYEKMQ, per germline (reference sequence). This CDR3 is built from 15 residues. Trimming took 1 base from V and 5 from J, leaving 14 bases between them. CDR3 region: CASSLDDLEVETQYF. In nucleotides, the CDR3 is TGTGCCAGCAGCTTAGATGACCTTGAGGTCGAGACCCAGTACTTC.

There are a few counts of this clonotype. The CDR3 loop reads CASSQESRGEYEQYF. CDR3 in DNA: TGTGCCAGCAGCCAAGAATCCAGGGGAGAGTACGAGCAGTACTTC. V usage is TRBV4-2 and J usage is TRBJ2-7; D possibly corresponds to TRBD1 (6 bases). The germline V and J ends were trimmed by 0 bases and 4 bases, with 13 bases remaining between them. The germline V gene has CDR1 LGHNA and CDR2 YNFKEQ. The CDR3 totals 15 residues.

J is TRBJ1-4 and V is TRBV14; no firm D call. In germline, CDR1 is SGHDN, CDR2 FVKESK. CDR3 length equals 14 residues. V dropped 0 bases and J dropped 5 bases, with 7 bases sitting between them. CDR3 in amino acids: CASSQDRGNEKLFF. In DNA, the CDR3 is TGTGCCAGCAGCCAAGATCGAGGAAATGAAAAACTGTTTTTT.

This clonotype was counted a few times. The rearrangement joins TRBV3-1 to TRBJ2-7, with TRBD1 identical over 9 bases. Germline V gene lookup returns CDR1 LGHDT and CDR2 YNNKEL (reference sequence). With V trimmed by 3 bases and J by 3 bases, 6 bases remained unmatched. The CDR3 covers 15 residues. CDR3 nucleotide sequence: TGTGCCAGCAGCCACTCGGGACAGGGTTACTACGAGCAGTACTTC. The encoded protein is CASSHSGQGYYEQYF.

This chain connects TRBV9 to TRBJ1-4; D possibly corresponds to TRBD1 (5 bases). CDR1 is SGDLS, CDR2 YYNGEE, per germline. With 3 bases removed from V and 3 bases from J, the gap between germline ends came to 12 bases. This CDR3 is 15 amino acids long. This chain's CDR3 is CASSAGGYANEKLFF. In DNA form, the CDR3 reads TGTGCCAGCAGCGCCGGGGGTTACGCTAATGAAAAACTGTTTTTT.

This chain links TRBV6-2 or TRBV6-3 with TRBJ2-7; D is uncertain. V was pared by 3 bases and J by 0 bases, with 15 bases between. Germline CDR1 is MNHEY and CDR2 is SVGEGT. This CDR3 region has 16 residues. CDR3 in amino acids: CASSYGVSSSSYEQYF. CDR3 sequence (DNA): TGTGCCAGCAGTTATGGGGTCAGTTCGAGCTCCTACGAGCAGTACTTC.

The chain combines TRBV6-1 with TRBJ2-3; unclear D gene. Germline V CDR1 and CDR2: MNHNS, SASEGT. Trimming stripped 2 bases from V and 1 base from J, with 16 bases between. CDR3 size: 17 residues. The CDR3 region is CASSENKWWVGTDTQYF. In DNA form, the CDR3 reads TGTGCCAGCAGTGAAAACAAGTGGTGGGTTGGCACAGATACGCAGTATTTT.

Only one count was recorded for this clonotype. The rearrangement links TRBV2 to TRBJ1-1; no reliable D call. Trimming removed 6 bases at V and 7 bases at J, with 15 bases between. CDR1 and CDR2 from the germline V gene are SNHLY and FYNNEI. This CDR3 has 13 amino acids. The CDR3 coding sequence is TGTGCCAGCAGCCAAAGGTCTCCAGGTGAAGCTTTCTTT. Translation gives CASSQRSPGEAFF.

CDR3 nucleotide sequence: TGTGCCAGCAGCCCGAAGGGACTAGCGGGAGTTCACGAGCAGTACTTC. This sequence encodes CASSPKGLAGVHEQYF. The genes are TRBV7-9 and TRBJ2-7; 14 bases are shared with TRBD2. The V segment lost 5 bases and the J segment 5 bases; nucleotides outside the gene matches: 8. The CDR3 consists of 16 residues. Germline V lookup: CDR1 SEHNR, CDR2 FQNEAQ (reference sequence).

This clonotype showed up just a few times. This chain connects TRBV7-2 to TRBJ2-7; 8 positions match TRBD2. The end of the DNA fits TRBJ2-5 better, so the J call may be wrong. Germline V gene sequence: CDR1 SGHTA, CDR2 FQGNSA. This CDR3 comprises 15 residues. The CDR3 nucleotides read TGTGCCAGCAGCTTTCTAGCGGGCGCAGGGGAGACCCAGTACTTC. This sequence encodes CASSFLAGAGETQYF.

V is TRBV6-5 and J is TRBJ2-3; D remains ambiguous. The germline gives CDR1 MNHEY, CDR2 SVGAGI. CDR3 size: 19 residues. V shed 5 bases and J shed 1 base, with 25 bases lying between them. CDR3 in DNA: TGTGCCAGCAGTAACCAAAAACCATCAGTCGCCTTCGGCACAGATACGCAGTATTTT. It translates to CASSNQKPSVAFGTDTQYF.

This clonotype occurred many times. This chain connects TRBV6-1 to TRBJ2-1; the D is unclear. V lost 7 bases to trimming and J lost 0 bases, with 10 bases between them. CDR1 is MNHNS and CDR2 is SASEGT in the germline V gene. CDR3 length: 14 amino acids. DNA of the CDR3: TGTGCCAGCATAACAGCCGGCTCCTACAATGAGCAGTTCTTC. Residues: CASITAGSYNEQFF.

The rearrangement links TRBV20-1 to TRBJ1-4; 8 bases are a match to TRBD1. This CDR3 is 14 amino acids long. Looked up from germline, CDR1 is DFQATT and CDR2 is SNEGSKA (reference sequence). The J segment lost 6 bases and the V segment lost 1 base, leaving 4 bases of the junction unmatched. The CDR3 bases are TGCAGTGCTAGAGTAGCAGGGGGCCATGAAAAACTGTTTTTT. Its protein product is CSARVAGGHEKLFF.

The chain recombines TRBV6-1 with TRBJ2-1; D gene ambiguous. Trimming cost V 6 bases and J 3 bases, with 9 bases left between them. CDR1 MNHNS and CDR2 SASEGT come from the germline V gene. The CDR3 extends over 13 amino acids. The CDR3 loop is CASRLRLYNEQFF. The CDR3 nucleotides are TGTGCCAGCAGACTACGCCTCTACAATGAGCAGTTCTTC.

V usage is TRBV27 and J usage is TRBJ2-7; D call uncertain. Trimming took 5 bases from V and 5 from J, leaving 16 bases between them. Looked up from germline, CDR1 is MNHEY and CDR2 is SMNVEV (reference sequence). The CDR3 length is 14 residues. The CDR3 region is CASSKGPSVNEQYF. CDR3 bases: TGTGCCAGCAGTAAGGGCCCCTCCGTCAACGAGCAGTACTTC.

CDR3 nucleotides: TGTGCCATCACGGCGGCAGCTAGCTATGGCTACACCTTC. This encodes CAITAAASYGYTF. The V and J genes are TRBV10-3 and TRBJ1-2; unclear D gene. Germline V gene sequence: CDR1 ENHRY, CDR2 SYGVKD. The length of the CDR3 is 13 residues. The V and J ends lost 7 bases and 4 bases respectively, with 13 bases between them.

This chain links TRBV6-2 or TRBV6-3 with TRBJ1-6; the D is unclear. With 6 bases removed from V and 8 bases from J, the gap between germline ends came to 5 bases. Germline loops: CDR1 MNHEY, CDR2 SVGEGT. There are 11 residues in the CDR3. For the CDR3, the DNA is TGTGCCAGCAGCAACTATTCACCCCTCCACTTT. Translation: CASSNYSPLHF.

The sample holds a few counts of this clonotype. CDR3 protein: CASSLSDSLGSGANVLTF. Written as DNA, the CDR3 is TGTGCCAGCAGCTTGTCGGACAGCCTTGGCTCTGGGGCCAACGTCCTGACTTTC. The chain has TRBV7-9 and TRBJ2-6; maybe TRBD1 (6 bases). Per germline, CDR1 SEHNR and CDR2 FQNEAQ (reference sequence). The CDR3 covers 18 residues. The ends were cut back, 3 bases at V and 0 bases at J, with 15 bases in the middle.

The chain links TRBV6-1 to TRBJ2-3; 7 nucleotides line up with TRBD2. Germline V gene lookup returns CDR1 MNHNS and CDR2 SASEGT. This CDR3 has 13 amino acids. The J segment lost 7 bases and the V segment lost 2 bases, leaving 3 bases of the junction unmatched. The CDR3 region is CASSETSEYTQYF. The DNA for the CDR3 is TGTGCCAGCAGTGAAACTAGCGAATATACGCAGTATTTT.